These 15 T cell receptor beta chains share one sample of origin, sequenced in a study of T cell changes during pregnancy in multiple sclerosis. The repertoire was sequenced with immunoSEQ multiplex PCR; TCRdb's copy has only in-frame clones and lacks some. The sample lists 55,000 to 65,000 clones, approximately 93% occurring once. The sequencing here drew on CD8+ T cells from peripheral blood mononuclear cells, taken in the third trimester of pregnancy. These receptors were taken from a female donor with multiple sclerosis, enrolled in a pregnancy study.

The J gene is TRBJ2-7, the V gene TRBV30, with D possibly TRBD1 on 5 matching bases. The CDR3 consists of 15 residues. The germline gives CDR1 GTSNPN, CDR2 SVGIG (reference sequence). V lost 4 bases to trimming and J lost 6 bases, with 22 bases between them. The CDR3 DNA follows: TGTGCCTGGAAGGGGTCCTCCGGCCTACCCTCCGAGCAGTACTTC. The encoded protein is CAWKGSSGLPSEQYF. Full variable domain (remainder filled in from reference TRBV30 and TRBJ2-7): SQTIHQWPATLVQPVGSPLSLECTVEGTSNPNLYWYRQAAGRGLQLLFYSVGIGQISSEVPQNLSASRPQDRQFILSSKKLLLSDSGFYLCAWKGSSGLPSEQYFGPGTRLTVT.

The chain couples TRBV29-1 to TRBJ1-1; perhaps TRBD1 as D (5 bases). Trimming cost V 4 bases and J 3 bases, with 9 bases left between them. Germline loops: CDR1 SQVTM, CDR2 ANQGSEA. The CDR3 loop spans 12 amino acids. CDR3 DNA sequence: TGCAGCGTTGGGGGCAGTTACACTGAAGCTTTCTTT. Translating gives CSVGGSYTEAFF.

The chain carries TRBV11-2 and TRBJ2-5; 9 bases map to TRBD1. Germline V CDR1 and CDR2: SGHAT, FQNNGV. The J segment lost 4 bases and the V segment lost 3 bases, leaving 3 bases of the junction unmatched. The CDR3 loop spans 14 amino acids. CDR3 bases: TGTGCCAGCAGCTTCACAGGGGGCACAGAGACCCAGTACTTC. Amino acids: CASSFTGGTETQYF.

The chain combines TRBV28 with TRBJ2-7, with D maybe TRBD1 (7 bases). The V end was cut by 4 bases, the J end by 5 bases, with 15 bases between. This CDR3 spans 14 amino acids. Germline assignment: CDR1 MDHEN and CDR2 SYDVKM. CDR3 in amino acids: CASSSPRGVHEQYF. CDR3 DNA: TGTGCCAGCAGTTCCCCCAGGGGGGTTCACGAGCAGTACTTC.

This chain uses TRBV19 with TRBJ2-7, with 10 positions matching TRBD2. Trimming took 5 bases from V and 6 from J; bases not matched to a gene: 7. Germline V gives CDR1 LNHDA, CDR2 SQIVND (reference sequence). This CDR3 is 14 amino acids long. This CDR3 is CASSLASGRREQYF. In DNA form, the CDR3 reads TGTGCCAGTAGTCTGGCTAGCGGGAGACGCGAGCAGTACTTC.

A few counts support this clone. Given a much more abundant clone one base away, this may be a read error. This same CDR3 is encoded by further DNA sequences in the sample. V and J are TRBV6-4 and TRBJ2-1, with TRBD2 identical over 12 bases. CDR1 MRHNA and CDR2 SNTAGT come from the germline V gene. The V gene end was trimmed by 2 bases and the J gene end by 7 bases; junction bases not matched to a gene: 0. The CDR3 loop spans 14 amino acids. The CDR3 spells CASSDGTSGNEQFF. CDR3 nucleotide sequence: TGTGCCAGCAGTGACGGGACTAGCGGGAATGAGCAGTTCTTC.

CDR3 sequence reads: CASSLLPRTGELFF. The DNA of the CDR3 is TGCGCCAGCAGCCTCCTTCCGCGAACCGGGGAGCTGTTTTTT. The chain carries TRBV4-1 and TRBJ2-2, with D hard to call. The CDR3 totals 14 residues. V was shortened by 4 bases and J by 5 bases, with 11 bases between the two germline ends. From germline, CDR1 is MGHRA and CDR2 YSYEKL.

V and J are TRBV28 and TRBJ1-3; a possible D gene is TRBD1 (6 bases). Trimming cost V 4 bases and J 4 bases, with 14 bases left between them. The CDR3 extends over 15 amino acids. The germline V gene has CDR1 MDHEN and CDR2 SYDVKM. The CDR3 spells CASSSHGTSGNTIYF. The DNA for the CDR3 is TGTGCCAGCAGTTCACATGGGACATCCGGAAACACCATATATTTT.

The chain is built from TRBV19 and TRBJ2-1; 10 positions match TRBD2. With V trimmed by 0 bases and J by 0 bases, 5 bases remained unmatched. The CDR3 contains 18 residues. CDR1 LNHDA and CDR2 SQIVND come from the germline V gene (reference sequence). The CDR3 here is CASSIDSASGSSYNEQFF. In DNA form, the CDR3 reads TGTGCCAGTAGTATAGATAGCGCTAGCGGGAGCTCCTACAATGAGCAGTTCTTC.

The chain has TRBV28 and TRBJ2-3; 9 bases are shared with TRBD1. Germline V gives CDR1 MDHEN, CDR2 SYDVKM. The CDR3 sequence is 15 residues long. V was pared by 5 bases and J by 2 bases, with 5 bases of the junction left unmatched. CDR3 sequence (DNA): TGTGCCAGCAGTGGGGGACAGGGTCCCACAGATACGCAGTATTTT. This gives the protein CASSGGQGPTDTQYF.

This sequence joins TRBV29-1 and TRBJ2-5; TRBD1 might be the D (5 bases). Germline V gene sequence: CDR1 SQVTM, CDR2 ANQGSEA. Trimming stripped 7 bases from V and 2 bases from J, with 14 bases between. The CDR3 extends over 13 amino acids. CDR3 amino acids: CSAIRQTQETQYF. For the CDR3, the DNA is TGCAGCGCTATAAGACAGACGCAAGAGACCCAGTACTTC.

The chain has TRBV21-1 and TRBJ1-2; the table assigns TRBD1, which was not confirmed against the DNA. TRBV21-1 is flagged as a pseudogene. CDR3 length: 18 amino acids. The CDR3 coding sequence is TGTGCCAGCAGCAAAGCGGATAGGACAGGGACCTGGGGCTATGGCTACACCTTC. Encoded protein: CASSKADRTGTWGYGYTF.

The chain employs TRBV30 and TRBJ1-5; unclear D gene. Germline loops: CDR1 GTSNPN, CDR2 SVGIG (reference sequence). V was cut by 3 bases and J by 0 bases, with 6 bases left in between. CDR3 length: 13 residues. CDR3 coding DNA: TGTGCCTGGAGCTCTATTAGCAATCAGCCCCAGCATTTT. Protein product: CAWSSISNQPQHF.

The chain uses TRBV6-1 and TRBJ2-5; no clear D. There are 17 residues in the CDR3. The germline V and J ends were trimmed by 2 bases and 4 bases, with 20 bases remaining between them. Per germline, CDR1 MNHNS and CDR2 SASEGT. The CDR3: CASSEKDVTRRRETQYF. The DNA of the CDR3 is TGTGCCAGCAGTGAAAAAGACGTGACTCGGAGAAGAGAGACCCAGTACTTC.

The chain joins TRBV9 to TRBJ1-2; a possible D gene is TRBD1 (6 bases). V was shortened by 2 bases and J by 0 bases, with 11 bases between the two germline ends. Germline V CDR1 and CDR2: SGDLS, YYNGEE. The CDR3 has 15 residues. The CDR3 sequence is CASSVWGPANYGYTF. The CDR3 DNA is TGTGCCAGCAGCGTGTGGGGGCCTGCTAACTATGGCTACACCTTC.